A single sample gave rise to the 22 T cell receptor beta chains below, sequenced in a study of T cells after yellow fever vaccination. One entry per CDR3 protein results from TCRdb running MiXCR on the 5' RACE reads. The top ten clones hold about a third of a sample with approximately 160,000 distinct CDR3 sequences, about a tenth of them seen once. The sample in question was CD8+ T cells sorted from PBMCs, obtained 45 days after the yellow fever booster vaccination. The receptors here all came from a man between 18 and 35 years old who received the YFV17D yellow fever vaccine.

On this clonotype itself: Germline is not matched at one junction end, which may reflect a read error. This chain uses TRBV5-1 with TRBJ2-1, with D tentatively TRBD2 (5 bases). Per germline, CDR1 SGHRS and CDR2 YFSETQ. This CDR3 region has 14 residues. CDR3 DNA sequence: TGCGCCAGCAGCTTGGCGGGCGGGTACACTGAGCAGTTCTTC. It translates to CASSLAGGYTEQFF.

This rearrangement joins TRBV6-6 to TRBJ1-4; D is undetermined. This CDR3 spans 15 amino acids. Germline V gene lookup returns CDR1 MNHNY and CDR2 SVGAGI (reference sequence). Trimming shortened V by 1 base and J by 5 bases, and 11 bases separated the two germline ends. The CDR3 DNA follows: TGTGCCAGCAGTTACTTTTGGACGGACAATGAAAAACTGTTTTTT. Amino acid sequence: CASSYFWTDNEKLFF.

This clonotype has more than one count but fewer than ten. This chain connects TRBV5-1 to TRBJ2-1; D possibly corresponds to TRBD1 (5 bases). This CDR3 comprises 14 residues. Trimming stripped 4 bases from V and 4 bases from J, with 12 bases between. Germline CDR1 SGHRS, CDR2 YFSETQ. The CDR3 nucleotides read TGCGCCAGCAGCGGAGACAGCACATACAATGAGCAGTTCTTC. Its protein product is CASSGDSTYNEQFF.

In its sample, this clonotype was seen a few times. The chain combines TRBV9 with TRBJ1-4; TRBD1 matches 7 bases. The CDR3 has 15 amino acids. V was pared by 2 bases and J by 7 bases, with 8 bases of the junction left unmatched. CDR1 is SGDLS and CDR2 is YYNGEE in the germline V gene. The CDR3 coding sequence is TGTGCCAGCAGCGTGTCAGGGGGATTATCTGAAAAACTGTTTTTT. It specifies CASSVSGGLSEKLFF. The full variable domain, completed using reference TRBV9 and TRBJ1-4, is DSGVTQTPKHLITATGQRVTLRCSPRSGDLSVYWYQQSLDQGLQFLIQYYNGEERAKGNILERFSAQQFPDLHSELNLSSLELGDSALYFCASSVSGGLSEKLFFGSGTQLSVL.

This chain connects TRBV28 to TRBJ2-7; TRBD1 agrees at 7 bases. This CDR3 comprises 14 residues. V lost 7 bases and J lost 0; bases outside the gene matches: 6. Germline V gene data show CDR1 as MDHEN and CDR2 as SYDVKM. The CDR3 DNA follows: TGTGCCAGCATCCACAGGGGATACTCCTACGAGCAGTACTTC. Residues: CASIHRGYSYEQYF.

This chain joins TRBV4-2 and TRBJ2-3; the D gene could be TRBD1 or TRBD2 (5 bases each). Germline assignment: CDR1 LGHNA and CDR2 YNFKEQ. This CDR3 spans 15 amino acids. Deletions cut 3 bases from V and 2 bases from J, with 12 bases between. CDR3 residues: CASSQFEGYTDTQYF. The CDR3 DNA reads as TGTGCCAGCAGCCAGTTTGAGGGGTACACAGATACGCAGTATTTT.

This clonotype came up a few times. The chain combines TRBV10-3 with TRBJ1-1, with 7 bases identical to TRBD1. V trimming: 6 bases; J trimming: 1 base; junction bases outside the gene matches: 2. Germline V lookup: CDR1 ENHRY, CDR2 SYGVKD. CDR3 length equals 13 residues. DNA for the CDR3: TGTGCCATCAGGGACAGGAAGAACACTGAAGCTTTCTTT. Translated, it gives CAIRDRKNTEAFF.

This clonotype was picked up a small number of times. The chain has TRBV12-3 or TRBV12-4 and TRBJ2-3; D gene unclear. Trimming shortened V by 3 bases and J by 1 base, and 2 bases separated the two germline ends. The CDR3 is 12 residues long. The CDR3, as DNA: TGTGCCAGCAGTTTGCGCACAGATACGCAGTATTTT. Translation gives CASSLRTDTQYF.

This clonotype was counted many times. The V call is TRBV4-1, the J call TRBJ1-4, with unresolved D. Looked up from germline, CDR1 is MGHRA and CDR2 is YSYEKL. V lost 3 bases to trimming and J lost 4 bases, with 12 bases between them. The CDR3 has 15 residues. The CDR3 DNA sequence: TGCGCCAGCAGCCACCGAGGGAGCGGTAATGAAAAACTGTTTTTT. It is translated as CASSHRGSGNEKLFF.

The chain carries TRBV6-2 or TRBV6-3 and TRBJ2-7, with D perhaps assigned TRBD1 or TRBD2 (5 bases each). V was pared by 6 bases and J by 6 bases, with 12 bases between. From germline, CDR1 is MNHEY and CDR2 SVGEGT. CDR3 length: 12 amino acids. CDR3 in DNA: TGTGCCAGCAGCCCCGACGGGGCCGAGCAGTACTTC. Encoded protein: CASSPDGAEQYF.

This clonotype was observed many times. The rearrangement joins TRBV12-3 or TRBV12-4 to TRBJ2-1, with D perhaps TRBD1 (5 bases). This CDR3 region has 13 residues. Trimming stripped 2 bases from V and 8 bases from J, with 10 bases between. CDR3 nucleotides: TGTGCCAGCAGTTTATCCAGGGCCTATGAGCAGTTCTTC. Translating it yields CASSLSRAYEQFF.

This clonotype was recorded at least ten times. The chain has TRBV5-1 and TRBJ2-7, with D unresolved. V was cut by 0 bases and J by 7 bases, with 17 bases left in between. This CDR3 has 15 amino acids. The germline V gene has CDR1 SGHRS and CDR2 YFSETQ. CDR3 amino acids: CASSLDDYVLREQYF. As DNA, the CDR3 is TGCGCCAGCAGCTTGGACGATTACGTTCTTAGGGAGCAGTACTTC.

The chain recombines TRBV7-2 with TRBJ1-4; no clear D. The V gene lost 3 bases and the J gene lost 3 bases, with 14 bases spanning the gap. The CDR3 sequence is 16 residues long. CDR1 SGHTA and CDR2 FQGNSA come from the germline V gene. The DNA for the CDR3 is TGTGCCAGCAGCTTTACCGGGTTTTCGGCTAATGAAAAACTGTTTTTT. Its protein is CASSFTGFSANEKLFF. The full variable domain, completed using reference TRBV7-2 and TRBJ1-4, is GAGVSQSPSNKVTEKGKDVELRCDPISGHTALYWYRQSLGQGLEFLIYFQGNSAPDKSGLPSDRFSAERTGGSVSTLTIQRTQQEDSAVYLCASSFTGFSANEKLFFGSGTQLSVL.

This clonotype has just a few counts. This sequence joins TRBV23-1 and TRBJ2-4; D uncertain. TRBV23-1 is filed as an ORF, its function uncertain. V was shortened by 5 bases and J by 0 bases, with 11 bases between the two germline ends. This CDR3 has 15 amino acids. Here the CDR3 DNA reads TGCGCCAGCAGTAAGACAAACCTAGCCAAAAACATTCAGTACTTC. This sequence encodes CASSKTNLAKNIQYF.

The genes are TRBV3-1 and TRBJ2-7, with D possibly being TRBD2 (6 bases). In germline, CDR1 is LGHDT, CDR2 YNNKEL (reference sequence). V was pared by 4 bases and J by 5 bases, with 27 bases between. The length of the CDR3 is 18 residues. The CDR3 DNA is TGTGCCAGCAGCCCGTTCCCCGTCCTACCGGGGGACCCCCACGAGCAGTACTTC. Protein product: CASSPFPVLPGDPHEQYF.

Only a few counts were recorded for this clonotype. The chain combines TRBV12-3 or TRBV12-4 with TRBJ1-1; D not resolved. The CDR3 loop spans 11 amino acids. V shed 2 bases and J shed 6 bases, with 4 bases lying between them. The CDR3 protein is CASSLSSEAFF. The CDR3 coding sequence is TGTGCCAGCAGTTTATCCTCTGAAGCTTTCTTT.

This clonotype turned up a few times. The gene calls are TRBV27 and TRBJ2-7; TRBD1 might be the D (6 bases). The V end lost 1 base, the J end lost 6 bases, and 16 bases lay between the germline ends. The CDR3 contains 15 residues. Germline V lookup: CDR1 MNHEY, CDR2 SMNVEV (reference sequence). The CDR3 DNA follows: TGTGCCAGCAGTTTATTGAACAGGGTTGAGTCCGAGCAGTACTTC. Translating it yields CASSLLNRVESEQYF.

This clonotype was observed many times. This CDR3 is CATRGLAGNTGELFF. The CDR3 nucleotides read TGTGCCACCCGCGGACTAGCGGGGAACACCGGGGAGCTGTTTTTT. This chain links TRBV10-3 with TRBJ2-2; 11 bases are shared with TRBD2. Trimming cost V 10 bases and J 1 base; bases outside gene matches: 5. The CDR3 loop spans 15 amino acids. Looked up from germline, CDR1 is ENHRY and CDR2 is SYGVKD.

The sample holds many counts of this clonotype. The chain has TRBV4-3 and TRBJ1-5; D not resolved. V lost 0 bases to trimming and J lost 0 bases, with 6 bases between them. Germline V gene sequence: CDR1 LGHNA, CDR2 YSLEER. The CDR3 runs 15 residues. The CDR3 DNA reads TGCGCCAGCAGCCAAGAATGGCATAGCAATCAGCCCCAGCATTTT. This codes for CASSQEWHSNQPQHF.

This clonotype was seen repeatedly, ten times or more. The chain uses TRBV9 and TRBJ2-7; 7 bases are shared with TRBD2. This CDR3 is 14 amino acids long. The trim removed 7 bases at V and 4 bases at J, leaving 11 bases unmatched. CDR1 is SGDLS and CDR2 is YYNGEE in the germline V gene. The CDR3 DNA sequence: TGTGCCAGCCCGGGGAGGGGCGTTCTGTACGAGCAGTACTTC. It yields the protein CASPGRGVLYEQYF.

This clonotype was counted only a few times. The V gene is TRBV7-2, the J gene TRBJ2-2, with 10 bases aligning to TRBD1. CDR3 length: 16 amino acids. Germline-derived CDR1 and CDR2 are SGHTA and FQGNSA. V was clipped by 2 bases and J by 7 bases; unmatched bases: 7. The CDR3 DNA reads TGTGCCAGCAGCTTAAGGGACAGGGGAATGCACGGGGAGCTGTTTTTT. Its protein is CASSLRDRGMHGELFF.

V gene TRBV6-2 or TRBV6-3 combines with J gene TRBJ2-7; weak D call: TRBD2 (5 bases). This CDR3 has 15 residues. CDR1 and CDR2 (germline): MNHEY, SVGEGT. Trimming stripped 2 bases from V and 0 bases from J, with 11 bases between. CDR3: CASSYGLASSYEQYV. CDR3 nucleotides: TGTGCCAGCAGTTACGGACTCGCTAGCTCCTACGAGCAGTACGTC.